This T cell receptor (beta chain) originates from a study of blood T cell repertoires in COVID-19. Overall study: Nucleic acid was either cDNA or gDNA, and it came from T cells, B-cell-depleted T cells, or PBMCs.

Per the original methods: Cell counts per sample came from amplifying reference gene primers. The method was immunoSEQ multiplex PCR; TCRdb's version includes in-frame clones alone and lacks a portion of them. V and J calls and clone size follow that table, whereas D and trimming were derived from the DNA. The data hold a few hundred thousand clones, with about 87% observed a single time. V shed 8 bases, J shed 5 bases, and the junction held 10 bases outside the gene matches. CDR3 length: 15 amino acids. The germline gives CDR1 LNHNV, CDR2 YYDKDF (reference sequence). In this sample, this clone turned up once.

The TCR comes from a human donor in a cohort sampled during active COVID-19. J is TRBJ2-1 and V is TRBV15; the match to TRBD1 covers 9 bases. The sample taken for sequencing was peripheral blood. CDR3 region: CATRPEGTGNNEQFF. The CDR3 region has the DNA TGTGCCACCCGACCGGAAGGGACAGGGAACAATGAGCAGTTCTTC.